These 25 T cell receptor beta chains came from one sample sequenced in a study of blood T cell repertoires in COVID-19. Profiling relied on immunoSEQ multiplex PCR, and the TCRdb table lists in-frame clones only, not all of them. The table has 80,000 to 100,000 clones, about nine tenths seen once. The sequenced sample consisted of peripheral blood. These receptor sequences come from a man aged 55-75 years with acute or convalescent COVID-19.

The V and J genes are TRBV29-1 and TRBJ1-2; 9 nucleotides match TRBD1. From germline, CDR1 is SQVTM and CDR2 ANQGSEA. V was clipped by 6 bases and J by 9 bases; unmatched bases: 11. This CDR3 has 13 residues. CDR3 DNA sequence: TGCAGCGTACTAAAGACAGGGGGGATGAGCTACACCTTC. This translates into CSVLKTGGMSYTF.

This chain joins TRBV29-1 and TRBJ2-6, with D possibly matching TRBD1 (5 bases). Trimming stripped 1 base from V and 4 bases from J, with 11 bases between. Germline assignment: CDR1 SQVTM and CDR2 ANQGSEA. The CDR3 contains 15 residues. The CDR3 sequence: CSVEGLGEGANVLTF. CDR3 DNA sequence: TGCAGCGTTGAAGGCCTAGGGGAAGGGGCCAACGTCCTGACTTTC.

The chain couples TRBV5-5 to TRBJ2-7; tentative D call: TRBD2 (5 bases). The CDR3 spans 13 residues. The V end lost 1 base, the J end lost 4 bases, and 9 bases lay between the germline ends. Germline CDR1 SGHKS, CDR2 YYEKEE (reference sequence). The CDR3 coding sequence is TGTGCCAGCAGCTTGTCAGGAGGTTACGAGCAGTACTTC. The encoded protein is CASSLSGGYEQYF.

This sequence joins TRBV6-5 and TRBJ2-7; 7 bases are a match to TRBD1. J was trimmed by 3 bases and V by 6 bases; bases with no gene match: 11. Per germline, CDR1 MNHEY and CDR2 SVGAGI. The CDR3 runs 15 residues. The CDR3 is CASSPDRVSLYEQYV. CDR3 in DNA: TGTGCCAGCAGCCCCGACAGGGTCTCCCTCTACGAGCAGTACGTC.

CDR3 protein: CASSLRGSNQPQHF. The CDR3 bases are TGTGCCAGCAGTTTAAGGGGGAGCAATCAGCCCCAGCATTTT. V is TRBV27 and J is TRBJ1-5; maybe TRBD1 (6 bases). V shed 2 bases and J shed 1 base, with 6 bases lying between them. This CDR3 spans 14 amino acids. CDR1 is MNHEY and CDR2 is SMNVEV in the germline V gene (reference sequence).

The chain is built from TRBV9 and TRBJ2-2, with D tentatively TRBD2 (5 bases). This CDR3 contains 16 residues. Per the germline V gene, CDR1 is SGDLS and CDR2 is YYNGEE. Trimming removed 4 bases from V and 3 bases from J, with 16 bases in between. CDR3 sequence (DNA): TGTGCCAGCAGCCCACTTGGGCGGGCCCACACCGGGGAGCTGTTTTTT. Translation: CASSPLGRAHTGELFF. Using reference TRBV9 and TRBJ2-2 for the parts outside the CDR3, the full variable domain is DSGVTQTPKHLITATGQRVTLRCSPRSGDLSVYWYQQSLDQGLQFLIQYYNGEERAKGNILERFSAQQFPDLHSELNLSSLELGDSALYFCASSPLGRAHTGELFFGEGSRLTVL.

In this sample, this clone turned up a few times. This chain links TRBV20-1 with TRBJ2-5; D uncertain. Germline assignment: CDR1 DFQATT and CDR2 SNEGSKA (reference sequence). The length of the CDR3 is 12 residues. V shed 3 bases and J shed 0 bases, with 5 bases lying between them. CDR3 region: CSASSDQETQYF. DNA for the CDR3: TGCAGTGCTAGTTCAGACCAAGAGACCCAGTACTTC.

The chain is built from TRBV5-4 and TRBJ1-6, with TRBD1 identical over 10 bases. CDR3 length: 14 residues. V shed 4 bases, J shed 5 bases, and the junction held 0 bases outside the gene matches. CDR1 and CDR2 (germline): SGHNT, YYREEE (reference sequence). Written as DNA, the CDR3 is TGTGCCAGCAGCGACAGGGGGCATAATTCACCCCTCCACTTT. It is translated as CASSDRGHNSPLHF.

This sequence joins TRBV3-1 (or the pseudogene TRBV3-2) and TRBJ1-1, with a possible D match to TRBD1 (5 bases). The CDR3 totals 12 residues. Trimming left V 4 bases short and J 8 bases short, with 11 bases between. Germline lookup yields CDR1 LGHDT and CDR2 YNNKEL (reference sequence). CDR3: CASSLRQTEAFF. The CDR3 DNA reads as TGTGCCAGCAGCCTTCGACAGACAGAAGCTTTCTTT.

The J gene is TRBJ1-3, the V gene TRBV18; tentatively, D is TRBD1 (6 bases). The CDR3 is made up of 17 amino acids. Germline lookup yields CDR1 KGHSH and CDR2 LQKENI. The ends were cut back, 0 bases at V and 0 bases at J, with 12 bases in the middle. For the CDR3, the DNA is TGTGCCAGCTCACCACCCGCGGGGGGCCCCTCTGGAAACACCATATATTTT. It is translated as CASSPPAGGPSGNTIYF.

The V gene is TRBV5-1, the J gene TRBJ1-1; unclear D gene. V was cut by 4 bases and J by 2 bases, with 9 bases left in between. Germline assignment: CDR1 SGHRS and CDR2 YFSETQ. The CDR3 consists of 13 residues. CDR3 region: CASSPDFNTEAFF. DNA for the CDR3: TGCGCCAGCAGCCCTGACTTTAACACTGAAGCTTTCTTT. Drawing the rest from reference TRBV5-1 and TRBJ1-1, the complete variable domain is KAGVTQTPRYLIKTRGQQVTLSCSPISGHRSVSWYQQTPGQGLQFLFEYFSETQRNKGNFPGRFSGRQFSNSRSEMNVSTLELGDSALYLCASSPDFNTEAFFGQGTRLTVV.

This chain links TRBV13 with TRBJ2-4; 7 nucleotides line up with TRBD1. CDR3 length equals 16 residues. The junction had 9 bases not matched to a gene; V was cut back by 5 bases and J by 2 bases. Germline V lookup: CDR1 PRHDT, CDR2 FYEKMQ (reference sequence). CDR3 DNA: TGTGCCAGCAGCCTATGGGACAGCGCGACCAAAAACATTCAGTACTTC. Translated, it gives CASSLWDSATKNIQYF.

The chain has TRBV19 and TRBJ1-6; 8 bases line up with TRBD1. The J segment lost 7 bases and the V segment lost 4 bases, leaving 6 bases of the junction unmatched. The germline V gene has CDR1 LNHDA and CDR2 SQIVND (reference sequence). The CDR3 runs to 15 residues. The chain's CDR3 is CASSSGQGFNSPLHF. DNA of the CDR3: TGTGCCAGTAGTAGTGGACAGGGTTTCAATTCACCCCTCCACTTT. Combining the CDR3 with reference TRBV19 and TRBJ1-6 gives the whole variable domain DGGITQSPKYLFRKEGQNVTLSCEQNLNHDAMYWYRQDPGQGLRLIYYSQIVNDFQKGDIAEGYSVSREKKESFPLTVTSAQKNPTAFYLCASSSGQGFNSPLHFGNGTRLTVT.

The CDR3 region has the DNA TGTGCCAGTGCGACAGGGGGTGAAAAACTGTTTTTT. Amino acid sequence: CASATGGEKLFF. V gene TRBV6-5 combines with J gene TRBJ1-4; 9 bases line up with TRBD1. CDR1 and CDR2 (germline): MNHEY, SVGAGI. The CDR3 covers 12 residues. J gave up 7 bases and V 9 bases, and 3 bases lay outside the gene matches.

This clone was detected only a few times. V gene TRBV27 combines with J gene TRBJ1-6; unclear D gene. The CDR3 length is 17 residues. The germline CDR1 and CDR2 sequences are MNHEY and SMNVEV (reference sequence). With 1 base removed from V and 4 bases from J, the gap between germline ends came to 14 bases. The CDR3 loop is CASSLFGRSDYNSPLHF. CDR3 coding DNA: TGTGCCAGCAGTTTATTTGGCAGGTCCGATTATAATTCACCCCTCCACTTT.

The gene calls are TRBV28 and TRBJ2-3; 12 bases fit TRBD2. CDR1 is MDHEN and CDR2 is SYDVKM in the germline V gene. This CDR3 spans 18 amino acids. The junction had 14 bases not matched to a gene; V was cut back by 5 bases and J by 5 bases. DNA of the CDR3: TGTGCCAGCAGTGGTGGGGCTAGCGGGGGGGCCCTCCTAGATACGCAGTATTTT. Its translation: CASSGGASGGALLDTQYF.

The chain employs TRBV7-8 and TRBJ1-2, with D tentatively TRBD1 (6 bases). Deletions cut 2 bases from V and 8 bases from J, with 12 bases between. Germline V gives CDR1 SGHVS, CDR2 FQNEAQ. The CDR3 runs to 13 residues. CDR3 DNA: TGTGCCAGCAGCTTAAGGGGGGGCCTGGGCTACACCTTC. Translation: CASSLRGGLGYTF.

This rearrangement joins TRBV5-4 to TRBJ1-1; D not certain. This CDR3 is built from 14 residues. Germline values: CDR1 SGHNT, CDR2 YYREEE (reference sequence). Trimming cost V 0 bases and J 6 bases, with 12 bases left between them. The CDR3 region has the DNA TGTGCCAGCAGCTTGGGGCAGGATTACGCTGAAGCTTTCTTT. Protein product: CASSLGQDYAEAFF.

This rearrangement joins TRBV30 to TRBJ2-2, with D uncertain. In germline, CDR1 is GTSNPN, CDR2 SVGIG (reference sequence). Deletions cut 2 bases from V and 0 bases from J, with 10 bases between. The CDR3 is made up of 15 amino acids. The chain's CDR3 is CAWSTQNANTGELFF. CDR3 DNA sequence: TGTGCCTGGAGTACGCAGAACGCGAACACCGGGGAGCTGTTTTTT. Using reference TRBV30 and TRBJ2-2 for the parts outside the CDR3, the full variable domain is SQTIHQWPATLVQPVGSPLSLECTVEGTSNPNLYWYRQAAGRGLQLLFYSVGIGQISSEVPQNLSASRPQDRQFILSSKKLLLSDSGFYLCAWSTQNANTGELFFGEGSRLTVL.

The rearrangement links TRBV6-5 to TRBJ1-4; no clear D. The CDR3 is 13 residues long. V dropped 4 bases and J dropped 0 bases, with 3 bases sitting between them. CDR1 MNHEY and CDR2 SVGAGI come from the germline V gene. CDR3 DNA: TGTGCCAGCAGTTCTGCAACTAATGAAAAACTGTTTTTT. Encoded protein: CASSSATNEKLFF.

This chain connects TRBV6-5 to TRBJ1-1, with D possibly matching TRBD1 (5 bases). V shed 4 bases and J shed 7 bases, with 16 bases lying between them. The germline V gene encodes CDR1 MNHEY and CDR2 SVGAGI. CDR3 length equals 14 residues. CDR3 sequence: CASSLPAGLGEAFF. Here the CDR3 DNA reads TGTGCCAGCAGTTTACCGGCAGGGCTAGGTGAAGCTTTCTTT.

CDR3 protein: CASSEGQGRGPQHF. The CDR3 DNA reads TGTGCCAGCAGTGAAGGACAGGGCCGGGGGCCCCAGCATTTT. V gene TRBV6-1 combines with J gene TRBJ1-5; 7 nucleotides match TRBD1. Germline V gives CDR1 MNHNS, CDR2 SASEGT. The ends lost 1 base at V and 9 bases at J; junction bases unmatched: 6. The CDR3 loop spans 14 amino acids.

This chain uses TRBV6-6 with TRBJ2-3; 16 nucleotides align to TRBD2. The CDR3 totals 19 residues. CDR1 MNHNY and CDR2 SVGAGI come from the germline V gene (reference sequence). The V segment lost 5 bases and the J segment 4 bases; nucleotides outside the gene matches: 12. The CDR3, as DNA: TGTGCCAGCAGTCCGATCCCGGGACTAGCGGGGGGGCATGCAGATACGCAGTATTTT. This sequence encodes CASSPIPGLAGGHADTQYF.

The chain uses TRBV20-1 and TRBJ1-1; tentative D call: TRBD1 (5 bases). V lost 8 bases and J 5 bases, leaving 12 bases between the germline ends. The CDR3 runs 11 residues. CDR1 is DFQATT, CDR2 SNEGSKA, per germline (reference sequence). The CDR3 region has the DNA TGCAGTCTTGGGGCTGGAACTGAAGCTTTCTTT. The encoded protein is CSLGAGTEAFF.

V is TRBV5-1 and J is TRBJ2-1, with 7 bases aligning to TRBD1. CDR1 and CDR2 from the germline V gene are SGHRS and YFSETQ. Trimming at V came to 4 bases and at J to 10 bases, leaving 14 bases not matched to a gene. The CDR3 consists of 15 residues. The CDR3 here is CASSDVRGLFLEQFF. DNA for the CDR3: TGCGCCAGCAGCGATGTAAGGGGGCTCTTTTTGGAGCAGTTCTTC. The variable domain in full, with the rest retrieved from reference TRBV5-1 and TRBJ2-1, is KAGVTQTPRYLIKTRGQQVTLSCSPISGHRSVSWYQQTPGQGLQFLFEYFSETQRNKGNFPGRFSGRQFSNSRSEMNVSTLELGDSALYLCASSDVRGLFLEQFFGPGTRLTVL.